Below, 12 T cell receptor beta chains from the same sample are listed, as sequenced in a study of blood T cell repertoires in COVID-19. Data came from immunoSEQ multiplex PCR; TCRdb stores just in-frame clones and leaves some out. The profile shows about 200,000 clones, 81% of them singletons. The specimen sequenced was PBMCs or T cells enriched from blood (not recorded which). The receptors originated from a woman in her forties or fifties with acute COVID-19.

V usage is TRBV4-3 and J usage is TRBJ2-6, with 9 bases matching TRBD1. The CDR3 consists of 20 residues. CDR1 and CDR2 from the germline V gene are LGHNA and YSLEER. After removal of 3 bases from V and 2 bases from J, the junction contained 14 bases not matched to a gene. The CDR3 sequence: CASSQQPPGTGFTGANVLTF. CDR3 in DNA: TGCGCCAGCAGCCAGCAACCTCCCGGGACAGGGTTTACTGGGGCCAACGTCCTGACTTTC.

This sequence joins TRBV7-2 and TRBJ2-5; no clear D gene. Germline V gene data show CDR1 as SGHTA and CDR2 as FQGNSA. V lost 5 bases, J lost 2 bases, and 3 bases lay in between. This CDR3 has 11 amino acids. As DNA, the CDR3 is TGTGCCAGCAGCCAACAAGAGACCCAGTACTTC. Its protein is CASSQQETQYF. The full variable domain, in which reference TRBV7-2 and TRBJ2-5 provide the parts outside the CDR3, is GAGVSQSPSNKVTEKGKDVELRCDPISGHTALYWYRQSLGQGLEFLIYFQGNSAPDKSGLPSDRFSAERTGGSVSTLTIQRTQQEDSAVYLCASSQQETQYFGPGTRLLVL.

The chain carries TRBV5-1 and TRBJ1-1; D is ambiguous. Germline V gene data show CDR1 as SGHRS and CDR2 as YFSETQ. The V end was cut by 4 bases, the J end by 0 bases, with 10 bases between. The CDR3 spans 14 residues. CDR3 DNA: TGCGCCAGCAGCCCCTTGAGTCTGAACACTGAAGCTTTCTTT. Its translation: CASSPLSLNTEAFF.

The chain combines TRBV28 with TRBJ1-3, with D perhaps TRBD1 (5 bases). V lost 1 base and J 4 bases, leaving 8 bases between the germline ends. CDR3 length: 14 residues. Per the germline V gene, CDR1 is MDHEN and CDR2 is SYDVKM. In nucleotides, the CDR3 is TGTGCCAGCAGTTTATCCCCAGGGGGAAACACCATATATTTT. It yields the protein CASSLSPGGNTIYF.

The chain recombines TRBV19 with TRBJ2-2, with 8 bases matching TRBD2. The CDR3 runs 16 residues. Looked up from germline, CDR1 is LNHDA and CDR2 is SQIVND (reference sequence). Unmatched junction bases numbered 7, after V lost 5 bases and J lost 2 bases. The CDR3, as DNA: TGTGCCAGTAGTTCACGACTAGCGACTAACACCGGGGAGCTGTTTTTT. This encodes CASSSRLATNTGELFF.

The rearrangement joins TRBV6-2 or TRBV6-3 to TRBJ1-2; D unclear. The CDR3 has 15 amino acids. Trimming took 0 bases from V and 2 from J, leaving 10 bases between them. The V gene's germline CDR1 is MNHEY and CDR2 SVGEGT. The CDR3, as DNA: TGTGCCAGCAGTTACTCGACGGCGGTGAACTATGGCTACACCTTC. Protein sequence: CASSYSTAVNYGYTF.

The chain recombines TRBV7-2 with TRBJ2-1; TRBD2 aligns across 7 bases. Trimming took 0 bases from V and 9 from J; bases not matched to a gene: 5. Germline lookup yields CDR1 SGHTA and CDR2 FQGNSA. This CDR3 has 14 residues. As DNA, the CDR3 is TGTGCCAGCAGCTTAGCGCGCGGGAGTCTTGAGCAGTTCTTC. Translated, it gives CASSLARGSLEQFF.

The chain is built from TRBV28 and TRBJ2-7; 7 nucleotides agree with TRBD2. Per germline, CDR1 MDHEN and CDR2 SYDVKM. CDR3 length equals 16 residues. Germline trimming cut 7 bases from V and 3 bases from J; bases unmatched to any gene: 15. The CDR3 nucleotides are TGTGCCAGCATATCTCCCCTGGGGACTACTGGCTACGAGCAGTACTTC. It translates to CASISPLGTTGYEQYF. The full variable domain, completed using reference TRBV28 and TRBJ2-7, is DVKVTQSSRYLVKRTGEKVFLECVQDMDHENMFWYRQDPGLGLRLIYFSYDVKMKEKGDIPEGYSVSREKKERFSLILESASTNQTSMYLCASISPLGTTGYEQYFGPGTRLTVT.

CDR3 sequence: CASSYRSGKPYEQYF. CDR3 in DNA: TGTGCCAGCAGTTACAGGTCAGGGAAACCCTACGAGCAGTACTTC. The chain has TRBV6-6 and TRBJ2-7, with D maybe TRBD1 (5 bases). CDR1 is MNHNY, CDR2 SVGAGI, per germline (reference sequence). There are 15 residues in the CDR3. V lost 2 bases and J lost 2, with 13 bases in between.

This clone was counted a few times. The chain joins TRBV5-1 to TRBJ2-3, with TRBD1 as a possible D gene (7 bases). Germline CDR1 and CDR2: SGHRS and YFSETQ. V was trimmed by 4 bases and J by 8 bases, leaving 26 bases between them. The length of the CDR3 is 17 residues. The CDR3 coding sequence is TGCGCCAGCAGCCTACAACCGGGACAGACAATCGGGGGTACGCAGTATTTT. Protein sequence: CASSLQPGQTIGGTQYF.

This CDR3 reads CASSLFSVSGNPGANVLTF. The CDR3 bases are TGTGCCAGCTCACTCTTTTCGGTTTCGGGGAACCCTGGGGCCAACGTCCTGACTTTC. The chain couples TRBV18 to TRBJ2-6, with D perhaps TRBD2 (5 bases). The CDR3 covers 19 residues. The germline gives CDR1 KGHSH, CDR2 LQKENI. The V and J ends lost 4 bases and 2 bases respectively, with 21 bases between them.

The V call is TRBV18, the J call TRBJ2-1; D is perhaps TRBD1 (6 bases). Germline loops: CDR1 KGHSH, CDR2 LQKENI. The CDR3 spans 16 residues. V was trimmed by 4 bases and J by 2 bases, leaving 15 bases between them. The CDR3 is CASSLRGEGAYNEQFF. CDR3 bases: TGTGCCAGCTCACTACGGGGAGAGGGGGCCTACAATGAGCAGTTCTTC.